This is a list of T cell receptor beta chains from one sample in a study of blood T cell repertoires in COVID-19. Generated by immunoSEQ multiplex PCR, the TCRdb table keeps only in-frame clones and is missing some. Of a few hundred thousand clones listed, around 82% are singletons. Sequencing used peripheral blood. These receptor sequences come from a woman in her late teens or twenties with acute or convalescent COVID-19. CDR3s include the opening cysteine and the closing phenylalanine or tryptophan. Each record gives: clone size, D gene, J gene, V gene, CDR3 protein, CDR3 DNA. A D gene is named only where the DNA matches it firmly. For some rows the clone size is stated as once, few or many, or as a class when expanded; others skip it.

NA | NA | TRBJ2-1 | TRBV11-2 | CASSQYEQFF | TGTGCCAGCAGCCAGTATGAGCAGTTCTTC
NA | TRBD2 | TRBJ2-5 | TRBV27 | CASSLKPGLGETQYF | TGTGCCAGCAGTTTAAAGCCGGGACTAGGGGAGACCCAGTACTTC
NA | TRBD1 | TRBJ1-2 | TRBV10-3 | CAIGTGLDYTF | TGTGCCATCGGGACAGGTCTCGACTACACCTTC
NA | NA | TRBJ1-3 | TRBV7-7 | CASSPGAGNTIYF | TGTGCTAGCAGCCCCGGAGCAGGAAACACCATATATTTT
NA | TRBD1 | TRBJ2-5 | TRBV10-3 | CAIRDRGQETQYF | TGTGCCATCAGGGACAGGGGGCAAGAGACCCAGTACTTC
NA | NA | TRBJ2-1 | TRBV29-1 | CSVVVNVNEQFF | TGCAGCGTTGTAGTAAATGTCAATGAGCAGTTCTTC
NA | TRBD1 | TRBJ2-2 | TRBV10-1 | CASSESTGLTGELFF | TGCGCCAGCAGTGAGTCGACAGGGCTAACCGGGGAGCTGTTTTTT
NA | NA | TRBJ1-5 | TRBV7-8 | CASSFQRLNQPQHF | TGTGCCAGCAGCTTCCAGCGTCTCAATCAGCCCCAGCATTTT
NA | TRBD1 | TRBJ1-6 | TRBV27 | CASRLGQGNSPLHF | TGTGCCAGCAGACTCGGACAGGGAAATTCACCCCTCCACTTT
few | NA | TRBJ1-2 | TRBV4-3 | CASSQDPQGSRHRGYTF | TGCGCCAGCAGCCAAGATCCGCAGGGGTCTCGCCATCGGGGCTACACCTTC
NA | TRBD1 | TRBJ2-7 | TRBV7-6 | CASSLGDSEVPYEQYF | TGTGCCAGCAGCTTAGGGGACAGTGAGGTGCCCTACGAGCAGTACTTC
NA | NA | TRBJ1-3 | TRBV3-1/TRBV3-2 | CASSPPSSMRGNTIYF | TGTGCCAGCAGCCCCCCCTCGTCTATGCGGGGAAACACCATATATTTT
NA | NA | TRBJ1-1 | TRBV7-9 | CASSLVIDGTGTEAFF | TGTGCCAGCAGCTTAGTCATCGACGGGACTGGGACTGAAGCTTTCTTT
once | NA | TRBJ2-7 | TRBV18 | CASSQVQGIMGEQYF | TGTGCCAGCTCCCAGGTTCAGGGAATCATGGGGGAGCAGTACTTC
NA | NA | TRBJ1-6 | TRBV4-3 | CASSQDNYNDNSPLHF | TGCGCCAGCAGCCAAGATAATTACAACGATAATTCACCCCTCCACTTT
NA | NA | TRBJ1-5 | TRBV27 | CATGVKRNQPQHF | TGTGCCACAGGGGTCAAGAGGAATCAGCCCCAGCATTTT
NA | NA | TRBJ1-3 | TRBV6-1 | CASSDGGVFGNTIYF | TGTGCCAGCAGTGATGGAGGGGTATTCGGAAACACCATATATTTT
NA | NA | TRBJ2-7 | TRBV5-1 | CASSLGYSHDYEQYF | TGCGCCAGCAGCTTGGGGTACTCCCACGACTACGAGCAGTACTTC
NA | NA | TRBJ1-6 | TRBV27 | CASRTENSPLHF | TGTGCCAGCCGGACAGAAAATTCACCCCTCCACTTT
once | TRBD1 | TRBJ2-1 | TRBV6-5 | CASHGQGQNEQFF | TGTGCCAGCCACGGACAGGGGCAAAATGAGCAGTTCTTC
NA | NA | TRBJ1-1 | TRBV18 | CASSRGHTDGVNTEAFF | TGTGCCAGCTCGCGTGGACATACAGATGGGGTGAACACTGAAGCTTTCTTT
NA | TRBD2 | TRBJ2-7 | TRBV3-1/TRBV3-2 | CASSQDQGGFSEQYF | TGTGCCAGCAGCCAAGATCAGGGAGGGTTCAGCGAGCAGTACTTC
NA | TRBD2 | TRBJ2-7 | TRBV6-5 | CASSSGGVSYEQYF | TGTGCCAGCAGTTCTGGGGGGGTCTCCTACGAGCAGTACTTC
NA | TRBD2 | TRBJ2-1 | TRBV6-1 | CASSEMTSGNNEQFF | TGTGCCAGCAGTGAAATGACTAGCGGAAACAATGAGCAGTTCTTC
NA | NA | TRBJ2-2 | TRBV2 | CASSGSPRGIWELFF | TGTGCCAGCAGTGGATCCCCCCGGGGGATCTGGGAGCTGTTTTTT
NA | TRBD1 | TRBJ1-2 | TRBV3-1/TRBV3-2 | CASSQYDREVRDGYTF | TGTGCCAGCAGCCAATACGACAGGGAGGTACGGGATGGCTACACCTTC
NA | NA | TRBJ2-1 | TRBV4-2 | CASSQAEDSLGNEQFF | TGTGCCAGCAGCCAAGCCGAGGACAGCTTGGGCAATGAGCAGTTCTTC
NA | NA | TRBJ2-7 | TRBV5-4 | CASSLGYRAGEQYF | TGTGCCAGCAGCTTGGGCTACAGAGCGGGCGAGCAGTACTTC
NA | NA | TRBJ2-1 | TRBV4-3 | CASSQAGRGGHGEQFF | TGCGCCAGCAGCCAAGCCGGACGGGGAGGCCACGGTGAGCAGTTCTTC
NA | NA | TRBJ2-7 | TRBV6-5 | CASRNLGGPYEQYF | TGTGCCAGCAGGAACCTCGGGGGGCCCTACGAGCAGTACTTC
NA | TRBD2 | TRBJ2-7 | TRBV29-1 | CSVERESPYEQYF | TGCAGCGTTGAGCGGGAGAGCCCCTACGAGCAGTACTTC
NA | NA | TRBJ1-4 | TRBV7-8 | CASSHWTEVQEKLFF | TGTGCCAGCAGCCACTGGACAGAGGTACAGGAAAAACTGTTTTTT